The following is a T cell receptor beta chain sequence with its context. This specimen belongs to a study of blood T cell repertoires in COVID-19. About the study: Specimens from acute and convalescent COVID-19 originated in the United States, Italy and Spain.

As handled by the study authors: Amplification from reference gene primers served as the basis for estimated nucleated cell counts. The method was immunoSEQ multiplex PCR; TCRdb's version includes in-frame clones alone and lacks a portion of them. V, J and clone size are taken as reported in that table, and D and trimming were inferred from the DNA itself. This table has more than 95,000 clones, about 85% appearing once. V gave up 3 bases and J gave up 4 bases; unmatched junction bases: 1. This CDR3 region has 13 residues. Germline V lookup: CDR1 KGHSH, CDR2 LQKENI. The rearrangement joins TRBV18 to TRBJ1-1; 8 nucleotides agree with TRBD1. This sequence originates from a human donor in a cohort sampled during active COVID-19. The material sequenced was peripheral blood. CDR3 protein: CASSPDRGTEAFF. CDR3 nucleotide sequence: TGTGCCAGCTCACCCGACAGGGGCACTGAAGCTTTCTTT.